This TCR beta chain was sequenced in a study of T cells in Graves' hyperthyroidism and ophthalmopathy (dated by TCRdb to 2018 to 2020). Turning to the overall study: Peripheral blood samples were taken at initial diagnosis, before any treatment was given. In addition, the study compared T-cell repertoires in thyroid tissue and in blood from six Graves' hyperthyroidism patients. An independent validation cohort of 18 to 20 hyperthyroidism patients and over 15 patients who later progressed to ophthalmopathy tested prospective prediction of ophthalmopathy. The 95 to 100 discovery patients were randomly divided into training and test sets at a 7:3 ratio. To identify TCR V-J signatures that set the groups apart, the researchers used a discovery cohort of 100 patients, made up of 40 to 45 with Graves' ophthalmopathy and 57 with stable Graves' hyperthyroidism. Once sampling was done, hyperthyroidism patients were given methimazole at a starting dose of 30 mg daily, whereas ophthalmopathy patients were given high-dose intravenous methylprednisolone. The paper describes TCR Vbeta CDR3 sequencing of about 140 peripheral blood samples, made up of 43 ophthalmopathy patients, roughly 75 hyperthyroidism patients and some 17 progressor patients.

This clonotype turned up a few times. Its antigen remains undetermined. No much larger clone exists at a distance of one base, and base qualities are not known. TCR beta CDR3 regions were amplified from RNA transcripts. A first-round RT-PCR of the TCR CDR3 used the HTBI primer set with the Qiagen OneStep RT-PCR kit. Libraries were constructed in a second round of multiplex PCR, after which size selection and purification were carried out. The libraries were sequenced on an Illumina HiSeq2000 using paired-end 100 bp reads. Per the authors' processing: SOAPnuke was used to process the raw data, throwing out any read that contained adapters or uncalled bases, had a mean Phred below 15, or lacked an exact constant-primer or identifier match. High-quality paired reads were merged with COPE v1.2.5, and unique nucleotide sequences were defined as clonotypes. MiTCR v1.1 was used to align clonotypes to the IMGT TRBV, TRBD and TRBJ reference segments. Only V-J combinations with frequency above 0.0001, covering approximately 99% of repertoires, were analysed. The TCS score was defined as F50 (clonal expansion) divided by E x V (chaos), with BLOSUM62-based TCRdist calculated between CDR3 peptides within each V-J. Welch's t-statistics and random forest reduced roughly 500 V-J features to 10 to 15, which were used in a naive Bayes classifier (R e1071). The public reads were quality trimmed at Q25 with fastp and then assembled into clones with MiXCR by TCRdb, keeping productive beta chains. CDR3 protein duplicates are merged, each entry listing the most common genes and DNA. TCRdb assigned the V and J calls; the authors' analysis was not used. This sample is represented by about 320,000 distinct CDR3 sequences; 16% of them were singletons. Approximately 33% of the sample is held by the ten biggest clonotypes.

General conclusions and limits of the study: Most expanded thyroid clonotypes (frequency above 0.001) were also found in blood, which suggests that blood repertoires may mirror thyroid immune responses. In cross-validation, a model built on a 13 V-J signature told ophthalmopathy apart from stable hyperthyroidism with 85% to 90% sensitivity and roughly 82% specificity, and in testing the same model reached 80%/75%. In validation, the model predicted progression to ophthalmopathy a median of 6.5 months before onset, with approximately 71% sensitivity and roughly 72% specificity. No statistical method was used to fix the sample size in advance, and group allocation was not hidden from the investigators.

The CDR1 and CDR2 encoded by the germline V gene are SGHRS and YFSETQ. From the cysteine up to the phenylalanine, the CDR3 has a length of 15 residues. The kept DNA is CDR3 alone, 45 bases in frame from the first base. Germline trimming: 4 bases from V, 6 bases from J; junction bases outside gene matches: 10. Stable Graves' hyperthyroidism was defined as the absence of progression to ophthalmopathy over 18 months of follow-up. The hyperthyroidism patients were between 18 and 65 years old and newly diagnosed, with a disease duration of less than 2 months. The study excluded patients with uncontrolled infections, other autoimmune diseases, pregnancy or lactation. Diagnoses were based on clinical symptoms, serum thyroxine and TRAb, thyroid ultrasound and orbital computed tomography. PBMCs were separated from roughly 9.6 ml of fresh peripheral blood using Ficoll-Paque density gradient centrifugation. Total RNA was extracted with Trizol reagent, and quality was checked on an Agilent 2100 Bioanalyzer.

This sequence was found in a man younger than 45 with Graves' hyperthyroidism. The receptor chain draws on TRBV5-1 and TRBJ1-1, with TRBD1 identical over 9 junction bases. Sequencing was performed on blood. The DNA sequence is TGCGCCAGCAGCCCATATCCGGGACAGGGTTCTGAAGCTTTCTTT. Translated, this gives CASSPYPGQGSEAFF.